This passage covers 21 T cell receptor beta chains from one sample sequenced in a study of blood T cell repertoires in COVID-19. Libraries were prepared by immunoSEQ multiplex PCR; TCRdb keeps only in-frame clonotypes and omits some of them. The repertoire holds about 60,000 clones, with roughly 84% as singletons. Sequences were obtained from peripheral blood. The receptors were sampled from a man between 60 and 75 years old with COVID-19, enrolled during active disease.

The chain couples TRBV6-2 or TRBV6-3 to TRBJ1-2, with 9 nucleotides matching TRBD1. V trimming: 6 bases; J trimming: 0 bases; junction bases outside the gene matches: 2. Germline V gene sequence: CDR1 MNHEY, CDR2 SVGEGT. The CDR3 has 14 amino acids. CDR3 coding DNA: TGTGCCAGCAGCAGGACAGGGGCTAACTATGGCTACACCTTC. Its protein product is CASSRTGANYGYTF.

This clone was picked up a small number of times. As DNA, the CDR3 is TGTGCCAGCAGCCAAGAAGGCGGGCGGAGCAATCAGCCCCAGCATTTT. Translating it yields CASSQEGGRSNQPQHF. V usage is TRBV4-2 and J usage is TRBJ1-5, with D uncertain. V lost 0 bases and J 1 base, leaving 10 bases between the germline ends. The CDR3 spans 16 residues. The germline CDR1 and CDR2 sequences are LGHNA and YNFKEQ.

This clone has a single count. The chain joins TRBV19 to TRBJ2-5; a possible D gene is TRBD1 (7 bases). Trimming shortened V by 5 bases and J by 1 base, and 11 bases separated the two germline ends. In germline, CDR1 is LNHDA, CDR2 SQIVND (reference sequence). This CDR3 has 14 residues. CDR3 sequence reads: CASSRGTAQETQYF. As DNA, the CDR3 is TGTGCCAGTAGTCGGGGGACAGCCCAAGAGACCCAGTACTTC.

V usage is TRBV7-9 and J usage is TRBJ2-7, with unresolved D. This CDR3 contains 15 residues. The V gene's germline CDR1 is SEHNR and CDR2 FQNEAQ (reference sequence). Trimming shortened V by 1 base and J by 1 base, and 11 bases separated the two germline ends. CDR3 sequence reads: CASSLGLRKSYEQYF. For the CDR3, the DNA is TGTGCCAGCAGCTTAGGTTTGAGGAAGTCCTACGAGCAGTACTTC.

The V and J genes are TRBV28 and TRBJ1-2; D is uncertain. V was cut by 1 base and J by 6 bases, with 6 bases left in between. Germline assignment: CDR1 MDHEN and CDR2 SYDVKM. The CDR3 is 12 amino acids. For the CDR3, the DNA is TGTGCCAGCAGTTTATCCTCGGATGGCTACACCTTC. Translating it yields CASSLSSDGYTF.

The genes are TRBV30 and TRBJ1-2, with D uncertain. Germline CDR1 and CDR2: GTSNPN and SVGIG (reference sequence). This CDR3 has 13 amino acids. With 1 base removed from V and 8 bases from J, the gap between germline ends came to 14 bases. CDR3 DNA sequence: TGTGCCTGGAGTGGGTTCGAGCACGGGGGCTACACCTTC. Protein: CAWSGFEHGGYTF.

The V and J genes are TRBV6-6 and TRBJ2-3; TRBD2 matches at 9 bases. The junction had 7 bases not matched to a gene; V was cut back by 2 bases and J by 4 bases. The CDR3 length is 16 residues. Germline CDR1 reads MNHNY; CDR2 reads SVGAGI (reference sequence). In nucleotides, the CDR3 is TGTGCCAGCAGTTACGGTGCGGGGGGGACAGCAGATACGCAGTATTTT. This encodes CASSYGAGGTADTQYF.

The V gene is TRBV2, the J gene TRBJ2-1; 10 positions agree with TRBD2. V dropped 4 bases and J dropped 8; count of bases not matched to a gene: 8. There are 15 residues in the CDR3. Per germline, CDR1 SNHLY and CDR2 FYNNEI. The CDR3: CASSVLAGGTHEQFF. Here the CDR3 DNA reads TGTGCCAGCAGTGTGTTAGCGGGAGGTACCCATGAGCAGTTCTTC.

The CDR3 DNA reads as TGTGCCAGCTCAGAGGGACTAACAGATACGCAGTATTTT. Amino acids: CASSEGLTDTQYF. J is TRBJ2-3 and V is TRBV18, with 7 bases lining up with TRBD2. Per the germline V gene, CDR1 is KGHSH and CDR2 is LQKENI. Germline trimming cut 5 bases from V and 3 bases from J; bases unmatched to any gene: 2. The CDR3 sequence is 13 residues long.

This chain connects TRBV5-4 to TRBJ1-6; 11 bases fit TRBD1. This CDR3 comprises 16 residues. J was trimmed by 6 bases and V by 4 bases; bases with no gene match: 6. From germline, CDR1 is SGHNT and CDR2 YYREEE (reference sequence). The CDR3 here is CASSTRTGGVNSPLHF. The CDR3 DNA reads TGTGCCAGCAGCACCCGGACAGGGGGCGTTAATTCACCCCTCCACTTT. Drawing the rest from reference TRBV5-4 and TRBJ1-6, the complete variable domain is ETGVTQSPTHLIKTRGQQVTLRCSSQSGHNTVSWYQQALGQGPQFIFQYYREEENGRGNFPPRFSGLQFPNYSSELNVNALELDDSALYLCASSTRTGGVNSPLHFGNGTRLTVT.

The V gene is TRBV2, the J gene TRBJ2-5; 9 bases map to TRBD1. Germline V gene data show CDR1 as SNHLY and CDR2 as FYNNEI. The CDR3 runs 15 residues. Trimming removed 3 bases from V and 5 bases from J; junction bases left unmatched: 7. For the CDR3, the DNA is TGTGCCAGCAGTGAGAGGTGGACAGGGGAGGAGACCCAGTACTTC. Its translation is CASSERWTGEETQYF.

The chain joins TRBV19 to TRBJ1-1; a weak D match, TRBD1 (6 bases). This CDR3 comprises 14 residues. Germline-derived CDR1 and CDR2 are LNHDA and SQIVND (reference sequence). V dropped 7 bases and J dropped 0 bases, with 12 bases sitting between them. The CDR3 bases are TGTGCCAGTACTTACAGGGTGGTGAACACTGAAGCTTTCTTT. It codes for CASTYRVVNTEAFF. Variable domain in full (rest from reference TRBV19 and TRBJ1-1): DGGITQSPKYLFRKEGQNVTLSCEQNLNHDAMYWYRQDPGQGLRLIYYSQIVNDFQKGDIAEGYSVSREKKESFPLTVTSAQKNPTAFYLCASTYRVVNTEAFFGQGTRLTVV.

The chain recombines TRBV7-2 with TRBJ2-1; the match to TRBD2 covers 8 bases. The V gene end was trimmed by 4 bases and the J gene end by 10 bases; junction bases not matched to a gene: 12. This CDR3 is built from 15 residues. Germline CDR1 and CDR2: SGHTA and FQGNSA. CDR3 protein: CASSSYGREVGEQFF. DNA of the CDR3: TGTGCCAGCAGCTCGTATGGGCGGGAGGTGGGGGAGCAGTTCTTC.

The V gene is TRBV12-3 or TRBV12-4, the J gene TRBJ1-2; D gene unclear. The V and J ends lost 5 bases and 0 bases respectively, with 4 bases between them. The CDR3 runs 12 residues. DNA of the CDR3: TGTGCCAGCAGTCCCACTAACTATGGCTACACCTTC. As protein: CASSPTNYGYTF.

The chain carries TRBV19 and TRBJ2-1; 12 bases fit TRBD2. The CDR3 covers 17 residues. V lost 4 bases, J lost 7 bases, and 11 bases stayed unmatched. Germline V gene lookup returns CDR1 LNHDA and CDR2 SQIVND (reference sequence). The CDR3 region is CASSNFQTSGSGNEQFF. The CDR3, as DNA: TGTGCCAGTAGTAATTTTCAGACTAGCGGGAGTGGGAATGAGCAGTTCTTC. Filled out from reference TRBV19 and TRBJ2-1, the complete variable domain reads DGGITQSPKYLFRKEGQNVTLSCEQNLNHDAMYWYRQDPGQGLRLIYYSQIVNDFQKGDIAEGYSVSREKKESFPLTVTSAQKNPTAFYLCASSNFQTSGSGNEQFFGPGTRLTVL.

The CDR3 sequence: CASSSQGYGYGYTF. CDR3 nucleotides: TGCGCCAGCAGCTCACAGGGGTATGGGTATGGCTACACCTTC. This chain joins TRBV4-1 and TRBJ1-2; 7 bases are a match to TRBD1. The germline V gene encodes CDR1 MGHRA and CDR2 YSYEKL. This CDR3 is built from 14 residues. J was trimmed by 5 bases and V by 5 bases; bases with no gene match: 8.

This clone has a handful of counts. As DNA, the CDR3 is TGTGCCAGCAGCTTAGGTGCGAGATCCTACGGCTACACCTTC. Translating gives CASSLGARSYGYTF. The chain joins TRBV7-9 to TRBJ1-2; D ambiguous. This CDR3 region has 14 residues. V lost 1 base, J lost 8 bases, and 14 bases lay in between. Germline loops: CDR1 SEHNR, CDR2 FQNEAQ (reference sequence).

This clone came up a few times. The rearrangement joins TRBV6-2 or TRBV6-3 to TRBJ2-7, with D unresolved. The germline V gene has CDR1 MNHEY and CDR2 SVGEGT. The CDR3 is 12 residues long. V lost 4 bases and J lost 3, with 7 bases in between. The CDR3 protein is CASSSEIYEQYF. CDR3 in DNA: TGTGCCAGCAGTTCCGAGATCTACGAGCAGTACTTC.

The CDR3 loop reads CASSLNSLNQPQHF. CDR3 coding DNA: TGTGCCAGCAGCTTAAACAGCCTCAATCAGCCCCAGCATTTT. J is TRBJ1-5 and V is TRBV7-6, with D uncertain. There are 14 residues in the CDR3. CDR1 and CDR2 from the germline V gene are SGHVS and FNYEAQ. V lost 2 bases to trimming and J lost 3 bases, with 8 bases between them.

Remarks on this clone: Other DNA sequences in the same sample also yield this CDR3. The V gene is TRBV15, the J gene TRBJ2-5, with D possibly TRBD2 on 7 matching bases. Germline V gene lookup returns CDR1 LNHNV and CDR2 YYDKDF (reference sequence). The CDR3 loop spans 15 amino acids. V lost 0 bases, J lost 2 bases, and 10 bases lay in between. CDR3 residues: CATSRDRGGQETQYF. CDR3 in DNA: TGTGCCACCAGCAGAGATAGGGGGGGGCAAGAGACCCAGTACTTC.

The chain joins TRBV5-1 to TRBJ1-3; 10 bases are shared with TRBD1. V lost 3 bases and J lost 3; bases outside the gene matches: 6. The CDR3 spans 16 residues. CDR1 is SGHRS, CDR2 YFSETQ, per germline. DNA for the CDR3: TGCGCCAGCAGCTCCCAGGGACAGGGGTTTGGAAACACCATATATTTT. Amino acids: CASSSQGQGFGNTIYF. Together with reference TRBV5-1 and TRBJ1-3, the CDR3 gives the full variable domain: KAGVTQTPRYLIKTRGQQVTLSCSPISGHRSVSWYQQTPGQGLQFLFEYFSETQRNKGNFPGRFSGRQFSNSRSEMNVSTLELGDSALYLCASSSQGQGFGNTIYFGEGSWLTVV.